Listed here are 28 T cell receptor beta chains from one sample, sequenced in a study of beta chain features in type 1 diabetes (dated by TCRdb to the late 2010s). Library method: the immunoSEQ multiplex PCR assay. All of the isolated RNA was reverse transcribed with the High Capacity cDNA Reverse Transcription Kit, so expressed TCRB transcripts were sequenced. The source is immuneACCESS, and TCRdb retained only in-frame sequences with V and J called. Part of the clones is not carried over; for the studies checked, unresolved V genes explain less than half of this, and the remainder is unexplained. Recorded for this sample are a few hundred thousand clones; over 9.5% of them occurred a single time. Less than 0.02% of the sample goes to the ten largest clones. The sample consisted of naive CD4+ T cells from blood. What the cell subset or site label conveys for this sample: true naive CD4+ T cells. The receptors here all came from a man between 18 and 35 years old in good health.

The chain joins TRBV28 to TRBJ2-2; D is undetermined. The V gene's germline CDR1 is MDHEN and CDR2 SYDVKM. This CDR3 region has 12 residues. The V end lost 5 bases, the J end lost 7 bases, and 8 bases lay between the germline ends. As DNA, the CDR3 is TGTGCCAGCAGTACCGCCGGCGGGGAGCTGTTTTTT. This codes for CASSTAGGELFF.

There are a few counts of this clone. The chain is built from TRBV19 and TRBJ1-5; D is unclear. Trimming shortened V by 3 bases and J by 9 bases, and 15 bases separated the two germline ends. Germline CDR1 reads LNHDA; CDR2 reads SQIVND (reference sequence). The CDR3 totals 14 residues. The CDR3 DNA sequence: TGTGCCAGTAGTATCCGGGAACAGTTCGGGCCCCAGCATTTT. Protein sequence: CASSIREQFGPQHF.

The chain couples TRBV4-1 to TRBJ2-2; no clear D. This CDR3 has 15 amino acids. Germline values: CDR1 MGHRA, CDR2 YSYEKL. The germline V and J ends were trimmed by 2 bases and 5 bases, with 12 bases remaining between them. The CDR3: CASSQPIRRTGELFF. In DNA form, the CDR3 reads TGCGCCAGCAGCCAACCGATCAGGCGAACCGGGGAGCTGTTTTTT.

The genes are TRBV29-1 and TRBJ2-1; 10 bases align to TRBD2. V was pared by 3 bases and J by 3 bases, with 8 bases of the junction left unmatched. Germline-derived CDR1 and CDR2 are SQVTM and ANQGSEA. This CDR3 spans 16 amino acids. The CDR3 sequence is CSVDLASGGIYNEQFF. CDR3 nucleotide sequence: TGCAGCGTTGACCTGGCTAGCGGGGGAATCTACAATGAGCAGTTCTTC.

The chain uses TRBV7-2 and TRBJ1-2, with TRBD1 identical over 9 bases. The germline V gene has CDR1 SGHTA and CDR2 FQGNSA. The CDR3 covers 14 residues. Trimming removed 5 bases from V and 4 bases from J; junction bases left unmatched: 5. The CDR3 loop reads CASSPRQGGYGYTF. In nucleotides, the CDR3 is TGTGCCAGCAGCCCCAGACAGGGGGGCTATGGCTACACCTTC.

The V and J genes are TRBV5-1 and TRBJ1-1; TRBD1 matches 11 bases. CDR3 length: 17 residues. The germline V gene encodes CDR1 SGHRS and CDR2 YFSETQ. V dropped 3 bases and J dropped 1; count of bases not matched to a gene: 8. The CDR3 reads CASSSRGQGVWNTEAFF. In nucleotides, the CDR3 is TGCGCCAGCAGCTCGCGGGGACAGGGGGTTTGGAACACTGAAGCTTTCTTT. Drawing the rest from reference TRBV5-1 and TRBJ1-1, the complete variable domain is KAGVTQTPRYLIKTRGQQVTLSCSPISGHRSVSWYQQTPGQGLQFLFEYFSETQRNKGNFPGRFSGRQFSNSRSEMNVSTLELGDSALYLCASSSRGQGVWNTEAFFGQGTRLTVV.

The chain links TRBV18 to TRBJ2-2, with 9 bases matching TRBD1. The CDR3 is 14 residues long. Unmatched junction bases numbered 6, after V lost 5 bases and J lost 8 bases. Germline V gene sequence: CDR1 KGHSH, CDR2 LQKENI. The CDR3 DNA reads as TGTGCCAGCTCATCCGGGACAGGGACTGGGGAGCTGTTTTTT. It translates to CASSSGTGTGELFF.

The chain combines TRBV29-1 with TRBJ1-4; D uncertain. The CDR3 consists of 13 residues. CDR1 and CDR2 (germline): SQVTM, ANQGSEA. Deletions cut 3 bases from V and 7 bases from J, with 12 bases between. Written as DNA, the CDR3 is TGCAGCGTTGACGCTCAAACCGGTGAAAAACTGTTTTTT. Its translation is CSVDAQTGEKLFF.

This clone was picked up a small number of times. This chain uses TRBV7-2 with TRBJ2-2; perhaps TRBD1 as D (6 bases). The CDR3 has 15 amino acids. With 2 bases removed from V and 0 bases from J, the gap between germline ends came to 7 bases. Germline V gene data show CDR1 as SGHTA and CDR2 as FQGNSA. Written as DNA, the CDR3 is TGTGCCAGCAGCTTAAACAGGGCGAACACCGGGGAGCTGTTTTTT. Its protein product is CASSLNRANTGELFF.

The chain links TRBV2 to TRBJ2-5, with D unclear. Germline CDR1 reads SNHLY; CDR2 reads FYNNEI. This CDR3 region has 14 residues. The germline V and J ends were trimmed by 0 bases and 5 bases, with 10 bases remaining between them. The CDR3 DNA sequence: TGTGCCAGCAGTGAAGCGAGAGATTCGGAGACCCAGTACTTC. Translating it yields CASSEARDSETQYF.

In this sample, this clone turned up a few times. CDR3 amino acids: CASSSGGDGLYGYTF. CDR3 sequence (DNA): TGTGCCAGCAGCTCAGGGGGCGATGGTCTCTATGGCTACACCTTC. The rearrangement joins TRBV5-4 to TRBJ1-2, with TRBD1 matching over 8 bases. V lost 3 bases, J lost 4 bases, and 8 bases stayed unmatched. Germline V CDR1 and CDR2: SGHNT, YYREEE (reference sequence). The CDR3 is made up of 15 amino acids.

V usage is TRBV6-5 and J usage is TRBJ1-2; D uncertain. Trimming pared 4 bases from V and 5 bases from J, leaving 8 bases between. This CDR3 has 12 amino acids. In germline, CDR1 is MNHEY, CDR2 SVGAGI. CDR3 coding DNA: TGTGCCAGCAGTTCCTATGCATATGGCTACACCTTC. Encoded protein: CASSSYAYGYTF.

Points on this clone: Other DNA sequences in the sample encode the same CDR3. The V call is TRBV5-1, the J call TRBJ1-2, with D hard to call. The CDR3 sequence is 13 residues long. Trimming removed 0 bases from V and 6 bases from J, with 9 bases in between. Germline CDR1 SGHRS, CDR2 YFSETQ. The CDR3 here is CASSLGPGNGYTF. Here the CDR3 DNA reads TGCGCCAGCAGCTTGGGGCCGGGGAATGGCTACACCTTC.

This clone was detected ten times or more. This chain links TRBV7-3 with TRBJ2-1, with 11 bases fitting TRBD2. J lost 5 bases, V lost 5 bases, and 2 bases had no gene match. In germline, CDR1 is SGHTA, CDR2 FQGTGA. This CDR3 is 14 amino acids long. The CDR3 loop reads CASSTSGSDNEQFF. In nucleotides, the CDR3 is TGTGCCAGCAGCACTAGCGGGAGTGACAATGAGCAGTTCTTC.

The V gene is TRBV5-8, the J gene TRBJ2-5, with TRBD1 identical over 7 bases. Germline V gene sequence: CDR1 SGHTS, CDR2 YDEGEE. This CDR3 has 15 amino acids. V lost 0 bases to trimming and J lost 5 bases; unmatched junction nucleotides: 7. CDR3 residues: CASSLAQGRGETQYF. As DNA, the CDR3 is TGTGCCAGCAGCTTGGCACAGGGGCGAGGGGAGACCCAGTACTTC.

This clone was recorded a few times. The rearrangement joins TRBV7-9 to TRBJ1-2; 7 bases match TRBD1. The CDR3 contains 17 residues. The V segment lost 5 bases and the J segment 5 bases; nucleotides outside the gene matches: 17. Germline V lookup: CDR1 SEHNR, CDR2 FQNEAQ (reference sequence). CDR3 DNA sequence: TGTGCCAGCAGCCCCAAAATATCCGGGACAGCAAGTTATGGCTACACCTTC. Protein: CASSPKISGTASYGYTF.

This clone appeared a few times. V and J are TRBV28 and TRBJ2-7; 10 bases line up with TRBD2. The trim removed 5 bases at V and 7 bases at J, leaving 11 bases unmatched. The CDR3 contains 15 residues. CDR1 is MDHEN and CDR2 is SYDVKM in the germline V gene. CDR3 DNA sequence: TGTGCCAGCAGTCCCGGTAGCGGGGGGCGGGCGGAGCAGTACTTC. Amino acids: CASSPGSGGRAEQYF.

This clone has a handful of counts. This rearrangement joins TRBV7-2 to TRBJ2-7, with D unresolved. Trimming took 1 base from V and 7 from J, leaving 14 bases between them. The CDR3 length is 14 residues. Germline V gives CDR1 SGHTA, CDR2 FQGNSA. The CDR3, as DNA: TGTGCCAGCAGCTTAGTGGGCAGGTCAGGAGAGCAGTACTTC. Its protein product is CASSLVGRSGEQYF.

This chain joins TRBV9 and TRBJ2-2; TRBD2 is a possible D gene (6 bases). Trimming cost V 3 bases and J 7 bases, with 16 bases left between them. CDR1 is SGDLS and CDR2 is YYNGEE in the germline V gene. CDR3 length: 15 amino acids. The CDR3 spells CASSARRGWGGELFF. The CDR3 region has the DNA TGTGCCAGCAGCGCCCGACGGGGGTGGGGCGGGGAGCTGTTTTTT.

The CDR3 here is CASSLGLAGGLETQYF. In DNA, the CDR3 is TGTGCCAGCAGCTTAGGACTAGCGGGAGGGTTGGAGACCCAGTACTTC. The rearrangement joins TRBV7-2 to TRBJ2-5, with 14 bases identical to TRBD2. The CDR3 contains 16 residues. J gave up 5 bases and V 1 base, and 3 bases lay outside the gene matches. Germline CDR1 reads SGHTA; CDR2 reads FQGNSA.

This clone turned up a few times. CDR3 region: CASSDLRLSSYNEQFF. The CDR3 bases are TGTGCCAGCAGTGACCTGCGGTTAAGCTCCTACAATGAGCAGTTCTTC. This chain uses TRBV6-1 with TRBJ2-1, with no clear D. Trimming removed 3 bases at V and 0 bases at J, with 12 bases between. Germline CDR1 is MNHNS and CDR2 is SASEGT. The CDR3 totals 16 residues.

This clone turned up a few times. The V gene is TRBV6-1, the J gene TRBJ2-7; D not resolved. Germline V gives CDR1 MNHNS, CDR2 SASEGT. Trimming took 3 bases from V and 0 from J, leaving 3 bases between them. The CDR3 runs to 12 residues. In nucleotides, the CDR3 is TGTGCCAGCAGTGAGAGCTCCTACGAGCAGTACTTC. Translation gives CASSESSYEQYF.

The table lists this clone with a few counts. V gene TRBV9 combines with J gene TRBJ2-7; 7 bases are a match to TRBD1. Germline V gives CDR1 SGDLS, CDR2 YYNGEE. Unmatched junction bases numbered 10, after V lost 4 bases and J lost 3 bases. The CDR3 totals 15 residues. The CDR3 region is CASSLLGTDNYEQYF. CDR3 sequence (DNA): TGTGCCAGCAGCCTTCTTGGGACAGATAACTACGAGCAGTACTTC. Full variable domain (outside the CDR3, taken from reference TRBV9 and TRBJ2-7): DSGVTQTPKHLITATGQRVTLRCSPRSGDLSVYWYQQSLDQGLQFLIQYYNGEERAKGNILERFSAQQFPDLHSELNLSSLELGDSALYFCASSLLGTDNYEQYFGPGTRLTVT.

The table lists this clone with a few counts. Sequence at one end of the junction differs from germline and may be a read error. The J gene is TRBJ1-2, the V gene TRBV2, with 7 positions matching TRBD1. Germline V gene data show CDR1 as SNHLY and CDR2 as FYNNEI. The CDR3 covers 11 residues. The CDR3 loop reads CASREGGDYTF. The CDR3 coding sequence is TGTGCCAGCAGGGAAGGGGGCGACTACACCTTC.

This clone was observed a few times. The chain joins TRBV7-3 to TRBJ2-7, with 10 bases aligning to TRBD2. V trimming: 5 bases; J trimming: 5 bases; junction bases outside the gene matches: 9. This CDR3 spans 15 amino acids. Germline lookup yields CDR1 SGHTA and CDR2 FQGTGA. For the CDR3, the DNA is TGTGCCAGCAGCCCACGGCCTAGCGGGAGTCACGAGCAGTACTTC. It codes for CASSPRPSGSHEQYF.

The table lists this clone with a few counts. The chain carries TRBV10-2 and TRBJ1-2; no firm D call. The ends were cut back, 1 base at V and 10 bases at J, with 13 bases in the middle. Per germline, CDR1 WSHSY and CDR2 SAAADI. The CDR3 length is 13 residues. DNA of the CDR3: TGCGCCAGCAGTGAGTTCGGAGGGAACCTCTACACCTTC. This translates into CASSEFGGNLYTF.

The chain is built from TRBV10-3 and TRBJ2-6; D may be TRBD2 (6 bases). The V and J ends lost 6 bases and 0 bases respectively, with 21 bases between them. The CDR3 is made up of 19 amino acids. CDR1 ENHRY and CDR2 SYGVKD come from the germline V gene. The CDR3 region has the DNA TGTGCCATCAGCCCCGGTCCTGAGGGACTGGGCTCTGGGGCCAACGTCCTGACTTTC. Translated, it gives CAISPGPEGLGSGANVLTF.

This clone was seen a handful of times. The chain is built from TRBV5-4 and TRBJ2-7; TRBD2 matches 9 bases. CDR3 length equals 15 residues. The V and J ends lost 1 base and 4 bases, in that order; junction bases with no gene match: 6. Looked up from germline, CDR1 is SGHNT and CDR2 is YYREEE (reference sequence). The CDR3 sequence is CASSLISGRFYEQYF. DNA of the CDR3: TGTGCCAGCAGCTTGATTAGCGGGAGATTTTACGAGCAGTACTTC. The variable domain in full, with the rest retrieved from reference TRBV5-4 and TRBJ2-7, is ETGVTQSPTHLIKTRGQQVTLRCSSQSGHNTVSWYQQALGQGPQFIFQYYREEENGRGNFPPRFSGLQFPNYSSELNVNALELDDSALYLCASSLISGRFYEQYFGPGTRLTVT.